This T cell receptor beta chain was retrieved from a study of cytomegalovirus exposure and HLA in healthy donors. Study-wide background: Of over 300 genotyped donors, roughly 80% clustered with self-reported Caucasian donors.

With V trimmed by 5 bases and J by 6 bases, 12 bases remained unmatched. The CDR3 loop spans 16 amino acids. In germline, CDR1 is SEHNR, CDR2 FQNEAQ (reference sequence). 13 Jbeta primers and 60 Vbeta primers were used for the PCR. In the study's own analysis: Among the unique TCR beta chains that a later analysis counted, roughly 80 million in all, approximately 12 million were shared. The table came from immunoSEQ multiplex PCR; TCRdb's copy has only in-frame clones and leaves some out. The V and J calls and clone size are taken from that table; D and trimming were inferred from the DNA. The table records 130,000 or so clones, more than 60% of them present only once. On this clone itself: What it binds is not known.

Study-wide results and caveats: Apart from CMV serostatus, no immune exposure information was available.

This sequence was found in a woman aged 18 to 35 in good health and CMV-seronegative. The chain uses TRBV7-9 and TRBJ2-3; 9 bases are shared with TRBD2. Specimen: PBMCs. The CDR3 reads CASSPRVAGVSDTQYF. CDR3 bases: TGTGCCAGCAGCCCTAGAGTAGCGGGAGTTTCGGATACGCAGTATTTT. The full variable domain, completed using reference TRBV7-9 and TRBJ2-3, is DTGVSQNPRHKITKRGQNVTFRCDPISEHNRLYWYRQTLGQGPEFLTYFQNEAQLEKSRLLSDRFSAERPKGSFSTLEIQRTEQGDSAMYLCASSPRVAGVSDTQYFGPGTRLTVL.